This TCR beta chain derives from a study of shared clonotypes between healthy human individuals. The V end lost 8 bases, the J end lost 0 bases, and 8 bases lay between the germline ends. Germline-derived CDR1 and CDR2 are ENHRY and SYGVKD. This CDR3 has 13 amino acids. Only in-frame clones appear in the TCRdb table, and some are missing; sequencing was by immunoSEQ multiplex PCR. The repertoire holds over a million clones, with approximately 97% as singletons. This chain uses TRBV10-3 with TRBJ2-1, with D unresolved. The sequence derives from a young man in good health. Source material: naive CD4+ T cells sorted from blood. This sample's subset: CD45RA+ positively selected. The CDR3 nucleotides read TGTGCCATCGGCGAAAGCTCCTACAATGAGCAGTTCTTC. Translation gives CAIGESSYNEQFF.